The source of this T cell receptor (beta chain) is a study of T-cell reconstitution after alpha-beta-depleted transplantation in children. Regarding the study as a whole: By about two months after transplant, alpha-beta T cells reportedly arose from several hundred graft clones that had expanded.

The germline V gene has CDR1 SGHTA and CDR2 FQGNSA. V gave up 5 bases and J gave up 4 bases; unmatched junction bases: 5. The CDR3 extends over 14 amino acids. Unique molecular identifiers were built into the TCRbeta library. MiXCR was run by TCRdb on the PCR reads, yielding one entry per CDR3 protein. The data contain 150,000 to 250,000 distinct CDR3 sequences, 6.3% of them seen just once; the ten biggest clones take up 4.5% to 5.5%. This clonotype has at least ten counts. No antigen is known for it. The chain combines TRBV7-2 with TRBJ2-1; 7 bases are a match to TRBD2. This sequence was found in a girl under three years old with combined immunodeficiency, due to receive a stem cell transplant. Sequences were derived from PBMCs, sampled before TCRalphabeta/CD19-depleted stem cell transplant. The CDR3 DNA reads TGTGCCAGCAGCACGGGACTATCATACAATGAGCAGTTCTTC. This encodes CASSTGLSYNEQFF.